This TCR beta chain derives from a study of blood T cell repertoires in COVID-19. There are 12 residues in the CDR3. CDR1 LGHDT and CDR2 YNNKEL come from the germline V gene (reference sequence). Trimming removed 4 bases at V and 0 bases at J, with 4 bases between. Per the study methods: Amplification from reference gene primers served as the basis for estimated nucleated cell counts. Data came from immunoSEQ multiplex PCR; TCRdb stores just in-frame clones and leaves some out. V and J calls and clone size come straight from that table; D and trimming were deduced from the DNA. Here the sample spans around 380,000 clones, roughly 80% being singletons. Concerning this clone: Other nucleotide sequences from this sample produce the same CDR3.

The sequenced sample consisted of peripheral blood. This chain connects TRBV3-1 (or the pseudogene TRBV3-2) to TRBJ2-7; no firm D call. The receptor was isolated from a human donor with acute or convalescent COVID-19. The donor label of this sample is uncertain. The CDR3 loop reads CASSRYSYEQYF. In nucleotides, the CDR3 is TGTGCCAGCAGCCGTTACTCCTACGAGCAGTACTTC.